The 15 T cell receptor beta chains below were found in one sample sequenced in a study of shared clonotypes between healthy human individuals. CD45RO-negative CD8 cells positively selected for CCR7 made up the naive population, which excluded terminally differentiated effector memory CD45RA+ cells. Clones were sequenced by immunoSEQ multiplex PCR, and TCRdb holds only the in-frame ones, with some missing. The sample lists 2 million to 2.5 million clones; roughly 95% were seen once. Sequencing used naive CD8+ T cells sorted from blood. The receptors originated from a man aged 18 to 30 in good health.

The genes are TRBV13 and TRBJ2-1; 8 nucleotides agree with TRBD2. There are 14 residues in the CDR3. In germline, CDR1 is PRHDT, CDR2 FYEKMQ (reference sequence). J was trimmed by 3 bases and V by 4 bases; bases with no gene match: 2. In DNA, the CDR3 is TGTGCCAGCAGCTCCGCGGGGGGCTACAATGAGCAGTTCTTC. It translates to CASSSAGGYNEQFF.

The chain's CDR3 is CASMGGLAVYEQYF. The CDR3 region has the DNA TGCGCCAGCATGGGAGGCCTAGCGGTCTACGAGCAGTACTTC. The chain is built from TRBV10-2 and TRBJ2-7; 7 positions match TRBD2. Trimming at V came to 7 bases and at J to 3 bases, leaving 9 bases not matched to a gene. CDR3 length equals 14 residues. Germline CDR1 WSHSY, CDR2 SAAADI.

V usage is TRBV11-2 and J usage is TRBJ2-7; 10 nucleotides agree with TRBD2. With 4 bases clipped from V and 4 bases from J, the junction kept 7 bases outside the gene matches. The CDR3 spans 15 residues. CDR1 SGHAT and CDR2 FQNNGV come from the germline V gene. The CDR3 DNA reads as TGTGCCAGCAGCTATTCTAGCGGGAGTTTATACGAGCAGTACTTC. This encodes CASSYSSGSLYEQYF. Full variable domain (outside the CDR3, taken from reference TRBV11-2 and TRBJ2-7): EAGVAQSPRYKIIEKRQSVAFWCNPISGHATLYWYQQILGQGPKLLIQFQNNGVVDDSQLPKDRFSAERLKGVDSTLKIQPAKLEDSAVYLCASSYSSGSLYEQYFGPGTRLTVT.

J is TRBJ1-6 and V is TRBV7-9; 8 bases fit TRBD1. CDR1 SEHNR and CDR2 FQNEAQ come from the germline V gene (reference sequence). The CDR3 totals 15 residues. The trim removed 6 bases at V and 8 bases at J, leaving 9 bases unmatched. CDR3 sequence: CASREDRVHYSPLHF. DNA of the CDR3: TGTGCCAGCAGGGAGGACAGGGTTCATTATTCACCCCTCCACTTT.

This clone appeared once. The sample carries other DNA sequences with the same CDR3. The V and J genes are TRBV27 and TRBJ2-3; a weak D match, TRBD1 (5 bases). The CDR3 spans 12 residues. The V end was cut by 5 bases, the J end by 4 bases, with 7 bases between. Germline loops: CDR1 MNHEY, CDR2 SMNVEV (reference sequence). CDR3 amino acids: CASSGASDTQYF. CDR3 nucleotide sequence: TGTGCCAGCAGTGGGGCTTCAGATACGCAGTATTTT.

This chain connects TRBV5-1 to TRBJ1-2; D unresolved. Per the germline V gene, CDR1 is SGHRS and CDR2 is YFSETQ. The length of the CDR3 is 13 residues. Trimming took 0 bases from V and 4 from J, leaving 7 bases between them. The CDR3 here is CASSLEASYGYTF. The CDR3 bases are TGCGCCAGCAGCTTGGAGGCTTCCTATGGCTACACCTTC.

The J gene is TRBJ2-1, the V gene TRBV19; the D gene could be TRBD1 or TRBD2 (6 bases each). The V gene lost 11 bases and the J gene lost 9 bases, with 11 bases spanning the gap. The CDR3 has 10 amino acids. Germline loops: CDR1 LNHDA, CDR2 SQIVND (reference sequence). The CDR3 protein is CASGGSEQFF. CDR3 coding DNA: TGTGCCTCCGGGGGCAGTGAGCAGTTCTTC.

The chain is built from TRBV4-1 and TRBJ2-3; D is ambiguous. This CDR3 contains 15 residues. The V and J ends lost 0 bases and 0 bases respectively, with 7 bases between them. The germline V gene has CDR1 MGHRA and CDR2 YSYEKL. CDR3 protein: CASSQDGRSTDTQYF. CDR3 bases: TGCGCCAGCAGCCAAGATGGTAGAAGCACAGATACGCAGTATTTT.

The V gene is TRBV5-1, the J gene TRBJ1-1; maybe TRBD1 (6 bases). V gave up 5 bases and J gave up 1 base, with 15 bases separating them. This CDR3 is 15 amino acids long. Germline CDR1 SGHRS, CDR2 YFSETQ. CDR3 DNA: TGCGCCAGCAGTCTGGCCGGGGGCGCGAACACTGAAGCTTTCTTT. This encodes CASSLAGGANTEAFF.

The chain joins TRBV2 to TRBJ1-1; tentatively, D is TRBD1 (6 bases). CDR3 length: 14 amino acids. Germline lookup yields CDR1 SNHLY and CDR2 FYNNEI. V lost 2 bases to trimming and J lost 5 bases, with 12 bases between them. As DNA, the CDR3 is TGTGCCAGCAGTGAATTGATAGGGGGGACTGAAGCTTTCTTT. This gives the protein CASSELIGGTEAFF.

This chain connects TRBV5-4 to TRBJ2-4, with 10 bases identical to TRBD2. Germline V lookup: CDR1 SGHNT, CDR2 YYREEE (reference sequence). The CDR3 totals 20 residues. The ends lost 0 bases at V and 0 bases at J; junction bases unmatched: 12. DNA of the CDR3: TGTGCCAGCAGCTTGGGGCCTAGGCTAGCGGGGGACCTAGCCAAAAACATTCAGTACTTC. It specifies CASSLGPRLAGDLAKNIQYF.

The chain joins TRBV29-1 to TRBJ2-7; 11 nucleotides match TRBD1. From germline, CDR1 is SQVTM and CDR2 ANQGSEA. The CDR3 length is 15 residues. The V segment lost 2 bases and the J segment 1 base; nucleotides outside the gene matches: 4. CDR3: CSVEKRDRGSYEQYF. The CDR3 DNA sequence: TGCAGCGTTGAAAAGAGGGACAGGGGGTCCTACGAGCAGTACTTC.

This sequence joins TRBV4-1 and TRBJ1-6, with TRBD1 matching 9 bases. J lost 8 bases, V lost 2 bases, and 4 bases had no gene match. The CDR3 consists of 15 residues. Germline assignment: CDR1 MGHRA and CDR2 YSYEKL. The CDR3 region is CASSQQQGADSPLHF. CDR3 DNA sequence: TGCGCCAGCAGCCAACAACAGGGGGCTGATTCACCCCTCCACTTT.

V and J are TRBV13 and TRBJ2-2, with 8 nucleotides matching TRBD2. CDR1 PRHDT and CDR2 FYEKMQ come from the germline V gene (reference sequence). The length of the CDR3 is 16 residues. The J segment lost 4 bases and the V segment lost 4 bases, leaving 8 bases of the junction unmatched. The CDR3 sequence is CASSSGRAGPTGELFF. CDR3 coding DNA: TGTGCCAGCAGCTCCGGGAGGGCAGGGCCCACCGGGGAGCTGTTTTTT.

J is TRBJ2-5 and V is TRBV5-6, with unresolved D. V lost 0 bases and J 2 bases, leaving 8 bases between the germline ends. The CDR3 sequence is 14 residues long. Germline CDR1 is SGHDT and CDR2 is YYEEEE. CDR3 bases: TGTGCCAGCAGCTTGGTCGGTCCGCAAGAGACCCAGTACTTC. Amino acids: CASSLVGPQETQYF.